The 20 T cell receptor beta chains below were found in one sample sequenced in a study of human T cells and chemical hapten exposure. TCRdb re-called the 5' RACE reads with MiXCR, one entry per CDR3 protein. The profile shows about 81,000 distinct CDR3 sequences, approximately 8% of them singletons. The starting material, unfractionated whole blood, was used for total RNA extraction. The source is a male donor in good health.

This clonotype was seen ten or more times. The V and J genes are TRBV2 and TRBJ2-1; TRBD2 agrees at 16 bases. V lost 4 bases and J lost 6; bases outside the gene matches: 6. Germline V CDR1 and CDR2: SNHLY, FYNNEI. The CDR3 length is 17 residues. The CDR3 coding sequence is TGTGCCAGCAGTGCCGGGACTAGCGGGGGGGCTTTCAATGAGCAGTTCTTC. Translating it yields CASSAGTSGGAFNEQFF.

At least ten counts were recorded for this clonotype. The chain joins TRBV3-1 to TRBJ2-7; the D is unclear. V lost 2 bases to trimming and J lost 2 bases, with 13 bases between them. This CDR3 is 15 amino acids long. Germline assignment: CDR1 LGHDT and CDR2 YNNKEL (reference sequence). For the CDR3, the DNA is TGTGCCAGCAGCCAATCTAGGGTAGAACCCTACGAGCAGTACTTC. It codes for CASSQSRVEPYEQYF.

A few counts support this clonotype. V and J are TRBV7-9 and TRBJ1-1; the D gene is possibly TRBD1 (6 bases). The germline gives CDR1 SEHNR, CDR2 FQNEAQ (reference sequence). The CDR3 is 14 amino acids. Trimming removed 7 bases at V and 2 bases at J, with 14 bases between. Written as DNA, the CDR3 is TGTGCCAGCACCCCCGCCAGGGGTAACACTGAAGCTTTCTTT. Its protein is CASTPARGNTEAFF.

This clonotype was recorded at least ten times. This chain uses TRBV29-1 with TRBJ2-2, with TRBD1 identical over 8 bases. With V trimmed by 7 bases and J by 4 bases, 14 bases remained unmatched. The CDR3 runs 16 residues. CDR1 is SQVTM, CDR2 ANQGSEA, per germline. Here the CDR3 reads CSARQGRRVGTGELFF. As DNA, the CDR3 is TGCAGCGCCCGACAGGGGCGCAGGGTGGGCACCGGGGAGCTGTTTTTT.

J is TRBJ2-1 and V is TRBV7-9; D remains unclear. Trimming removed 4 bases from V and 2 bases from J, with 9 bases in between. The CDR3 is made up of 14 amino acids. Germline V gene data show CDR1 as SEHNR and CDR2 as FQNEAQ (reference sequence). CDR3 in DNA: TGTGCCAGCAGCTCCGATCTTACCTACAATGAGCAGTTCTTC. Translating gives CASSSDLTYNEQFF.

The genes are TRBV20-1 and TRBJ2-2, with TRBD1 as a possible D gene (7 bases). Trimming left V 2 bases short and J 7 bases short, with 20 bases between. Germline-derived CDR1 and CDR2 are DFQATT and SNEGSKA (reference sequence). This CDR3 has 16 amino acids. CDR3 nucleotides: TGCAGTGCTAGACAGGACCAGGGGGGTTCGGTCGGGGAGCTGTTTTTT. Translating it yields CSARQDQGGSVGELFF.

This clonotype has just a few counts. The chain links TRBV10-3 to TRBJ2-1; 12 nucleotides agree with TRBD2. V trimming: 3 bases; J trimming: 10 bases; junction bases outside the gene matches: 10. The CDR3 consists of 16 residues. Germline lookup yields CDR1 ENHRY and CDR2 SYGVKD. The CDR3 protein is CAISDLTSGSQFEQFF. The DNA for the CDR3 is TGTGCCATCAGTGATCTGACTAGCGGGAGCCAGTTCGAGCAGTTCTTC.

This clonotype was seen at least ten times. The gene calls are TRBV5-4 and TRBJ2-1; TRBD2 matches at 7 bases. Germline assignment: CDR1 SGHNT and CDR2 YYREEE (reference sequence). J was trimmed by 7 bases and V by 0 bases; bases with no gene match: 10. CDR3 length: 16 residues. The CDR3 coding sequence is TGTGCCAGCAGCTTGGTTGGGAGCGGGGCCGGGAATGAGCAGTTCTTC. This codes for CASSLVGSGAGNEQFF.

V and J are TRBV25-1 and TRBJ2-3; TRBD1 agrees at 8 bases. Germline V gene lookup returns CDR1 MGHDK and CDR2 SYGVNS. The V and J ends lost 3 bases and 5 bases, in that order; junction bases with no gene match: 10. The CDR3 is made up of 16 amino acids. The CDR3 sequence: CASSDFRDRLGDTQYF. CDR3 DNA sequence: TGTGCCAGCAGTGATTTCCGGGACAGGCTGGGAGATACGCAGTATTTT.

The genes are TRBV12-3 or TRBV12-4 and TRBJ2-4; possible D gene TRBD2, 6 bases. V was cut by 3 bases and J by 0 bases, with 12 bases left in between. This CDR3 is 16 amino acids long. CDR3 nucleotides: TGTGCCAGCAGTTTGGAGGGCAATTTAGCCAAAAACATTCAGTACTTC. It encodes CASSLEGNLAKNIQYF.

The V and J genes are TRBV12-5 and TRBJ2-4; D is unclear. Germline V gene sequence: CDR1 LGHNT, CDR2 FRNRAP. V shed 0 bases and J shed 7 bases, with 4 bases lying between them. CDR3 length equals 12 residues. CDR3 coding DNA: TGTGCTAGTGGTTTGGTAACGAACATTCAGTACTTC. This sequence encodes CASGLVTNIQYF. The full variable domain, with the rest looked up from reference TRBV12-5 and TRBJ2-4, is DARVTQTPRHKVTEMGQEVTMRCQPILGHNTVFWYRQTMMQGLELLAYFRNRAPLDDSGMPKDRFSAEMPDATLATLKIQPSEPRDSAVYFCASGLVTNIQYFGAGTRLSVL.

This clonotype was found many times. The genes are TRBV6-2 or TRBV6-3 and TRBJ2-3, with D possibly TRBD2 on 6 matching bases. The CDR3 totals 15 residues. V was trimmed by 6 bases and J by 2 bases, leaving 15 bases between them. Germline-derived CDR1 and CDR2 are MNHEY and SVGEGT. The CDR3 bases are TGTGCCAGCAGCCCCGGGACTTTCCACACAGATACGCAGTATTTT. The encoded protein is CASSPGTFHTDTQYF.

The sample holds one count of this clonotype. At one end the junction does not follow the germline gene, possibly because of a read error. This sequence joins TRBV11-2 and TRBJ2-3; maybe TRBD1 (6 bases). Germline V gene sequence: CDR1 SGHAT, CDR2 FQNNGV. The CDR3 has 14 amino acids. This chain's CDR3 is CVSSLAGGTDTQYF. As DNA, the CDR3 is TGTGTCAGCAGCTTAGCAGGGGGCACAGATACGCAGTATTTT.

At least ten counts were recorded for this clonotype. This rearrangement joins TRBV20-1 to TRBJ2-6; 7 nucleotides align to TRBD1. CDR1 and CDR2 (germline): DFQATT, SNEGSKA (reference sequence). The V segment lost 0 bases and the J segment 0 bases; nucleotides outside the gene matches: 5. The CDR3 length is 17 residues. The chain's CDR3 is CSAREGTDPSGANVLTF. In nucleotides, the CDR3 is TGCAGTGCTAGAGAGGGGACAGACCCCTCTGGGGCCAACGTCCTGACTTTC.

The sample holds many counts of this clonotype. The V gene is TRBV6-2 or TRBV6-3, the J gene TRBJ2-1, with TRBD1 matching over 7 bases. The CDR3 has 14 residues. Germline values: CDR1 MNHEY, CDR2 SVGEGT. J was trimmed by 3 bases and V by 6 bases; bases with no gene match: 5. The CDR3 bases are TGTGCCAGCAGCCCCCCAGGGGGCTACAATGAGCAGTTCTTC. The encoded protein is CASSPPGGYNEQFF.

This clonotype showed up many times. This sequence joins TRBV6-6 and TRBJ1-2; D possibly corresponds to TRBD1 (5 bases). CDR3 length equals 13 residues. The germline V gene encodes CDR1 MNHNY and CDR2 SVGAGI (reference sequence). V was clipped by 10 bases and J by 8 bases, with 20 bases between them. CDR3 amino acids: CATPLPTGTGYTF. The CDR3 DNA reads as TGTGCCACCCCCCTTCCGACCGGGACCGGCTACACCTTC.

This clonotype was picked up a small number of times. The chain links TRBV5-1 to TRBJ2-5; D ambiguous. From germline, CDR1 is SGHRS and CDR2 YFSETQ. Trimming left V 3 bases short and J 4 bases short, with 10 bases between. CDR3 length: 13 amino acids. The CDR3: CASSSFLGETQYF. DNA for the CDR3: TGCGCCAGCAGCTCCTTTCTTGGAGAGACCCAGTACTTC.

J is TRBJ2-7 and V is TRBV6-6; weak D call: TRBD2 (5 bases). The CDR3 is 15 amino acids. Deletions cut 5 bases from V and 2 bases from J, with 16 bases between. Per germline, CDR1 MNHNY and CDR2 SVGAGI (reference sequence). CDR3 protein: CASSEIRGRPYEQYF. In nucleotides, the CDR3 is TGTGCCAGCAGTGAAATAAGAGGGAGACCCTACGAGCAGTACTTC.

In this sample, this clonotype turned up many times. The gene calls are TRBV9 and TRBJ2-5, with 8 bases aligning to TRBD1. The V gene end was trimmed by 0 bases and the J gene end by 5 bases; junction bases not matched to a gene: 9. The CDR3 is 16 amino acids. Germline loops: CDR1 SGDLS, CDR2 YYNGEE. Written as DNA, the CDR3 is TGTGCCAGCAGCGTAGATGGCAGGGGGCAAGGGGAGACCCAGTACTTC. Its protein is CASSVDGRGQGETQYF.

The chain uses TRBV23-1 and TRBJ2-5; possible D gene TRBD1, 6 bases. TRBV23-1 is filed as an ORF, its function uncertain. Trimming took 3 bases from V and 2 from J, leaving 10 bases between them. This CDR3 has 14 amino acids. The DNA for the CDR3 is TGCGCCAGCAGTCAGCCGGGACAACAAGAGACCCAGTACTTC. Its translation is CASSQPGQQETQYF.